What follows is one T cell receptor (beta chain) and its context. There are many counts of this clonotype. Its recognized antigen is unknown. One base away there is no much larger clone; base qualities are not given. Library preparation used 5' RACE. Sequencing was carried out with an Illumina HiSeq 2500. A second PCR of roughly 7 to 11 cycles was performed with a sample-barcoded 5' primer and a J-beta primer mix. Each TCR beta cDNA molecule received a unique molecular identifier from a template-switch 5' adaptor carrying 12 random nucleotides. At least 2.5 million CDR3-containing paired-end reads were obtained from each sample. First-strand cDNA synthesis was performed from all RNA using the Mint cDNA synthesis kit, with priming by a TRBC-specific oligonucleotide. Following uracil-DNA glycosylase treatment, all cDNA underwent a first 18-cycle PCR with the universal primers M1SS and BC2_uni_R. As for the original processing: Normalization of each sample was performed by random selection of 1 million high-quality reads, each carrying a distinct molecular identifier. Reads sharing molecular identifiers were discarded rather than binned into consensus sequences. MiTCR, set to a Q25 quality threshold and the strictest error-elimination algorithm, was used for CDR3 identification, clonotype clustering and error correction. A nonparametric unseen species model using Euler transformation provided a lower-bound estimate of total TCR beta diversity. TCRdb ran its own pipeline on the public reads, namely fastp trimming at Q25 and MiXCR clone calling, and kept in-frame beta chains. Under each unique CDR3 protein, matching rows form one entry showing the most common genes and DNA. TCRdb's processing, not the authors', yielded these V and J calls. The sample has around 870,000 distinct CDR3 sequences on record, 29% of them singletons. The top ten clonotypes cover approximately 15% of the sample.

This sample was taken from a study of blood T cells in healthy people across ages (dated by TCRdb to the mid-2010s). The study in broad terms: Template switching captured roughly one uniquely barcoded TCR beta cDNA molecule per two T cells in model experiments. Age-related changes in TCR beta repertoire diversity were measured in the study by deep sequencing normalized with unique cDNA molecular identifiers. The donors were divided into four age groups: young (average about 15 years), middle-aged (about 39), aged (about 60) and long-lived (roughly 82). To avoid experimental bias, donors of different ages were distributed randomly across sequencing lanes. For two donors (one aged 18 to 29 and one aged 80 or older), the study analyzed two additional independent replicas of 1 million unique cDNA reads from the same blood draw. What the authors observed across the whole study: As age increased, observed TCR beta diversity per million T cells dropped in a roughly linear way, and a significant reduction was already evident by age approximately 40. Observed TCR beta diversity correlated strongly with the percentage of naive T cells measured by flow cytometry. Estimates of total diversity from one million sequenced T cells were regarded as lower bounds and underestimates. The long-lived group showed more naive CD4+ T cells, fewer expanded clones and increased TCR diversity than the aged group, suggesting age selection. The CMV infection status of donors was not known, potentially confounding age-related changes in expanded clonotypes. Since profiling was done on bulk unsorted PBMCs, naive and antigen-experienced compartments could not be conclusively compared.

The roughly 37 donors, aged about 6 to 95 years, were systemically healthy Caucasian individuals from Russia. Approximately 9 milliliters of peripheral blood were collected from each donor into EDTA-treated Vacutainer tubes. Ficoll-Paque density-gradient centrifugation was used to isolate PBMCs, with at least 7 million per sample. Total RNA, at least 6 micrograms per sample, was extracted from PBMCs with Trizol reagent. For every donor, an aliquot of PBMCs went through flow cytometry to measure the percentages of naive CD45RAhigh/CD27high T cells. Including the terminal cysteine and phenylalanine, the CDR3 comprises 13 residues. Only CDR3 DNA is held: 39 bases, read in frame from base 1. Cut back by 1 base and 5 bases, the V and J ends lie 9 bases apart. From the germline V gene, CDR1 is SGHRS and CDR2 is YFSETQ.

Material for sequencing was blood. This clonotype was obtained from a woman of 80 years or more in good health. This receptor chain uses TRBV5-1 and TRBJ2-5; the D element might be TRBD1 or TRBD2, as each aligns at 5 bases. The encoded CDR3 is CASSLLGEETQYF. The nucleotide sequence is TGCGCCAGCAGCTTGTTGGGGGAGGAGACCCAGTACTTC.